A single sample is the source of the 19 T cell receptor beta chains below, sequenced in a study of cytomegalovirus exposure and HLA in healthy donors (dated by TCRdb to 2016 to 2017). The library was built by means of the immunoSEQ multiplex PCR assay. The multiplex PCR relied on a mix of 60 forward primers for TCR Vbeta segments and 13 reverse primers for TCR Jbeta segments. TCRdb took over this immuneACCESS table, retaining in-frame rearrangements with V and J assigned. Such tables are incomplete; in checked studies, under half of the missing clones stem from an unresolved V gene, and the remainder is unexplained. In all, the sample holds 79,000 or so clones, and around 70% of those were seen once. Clones ranked in the top ten supply about 16% of the sample. Sequenced input: PBMCs. All receptors derive from a woman aged 40 to 50 in good health and CMV-seropositive.

This clone has just a few counts. The chain's CDR3 is CASSDRQGLHEQYF. CDR3 in DNA: TGCGCCAGCAGTGATCGACAGGGTCTGCACGAGCAGTACTTC. The rearrangement uses TRBV10-1 and TRBJ2-5, with 7 bases fitting TRBD1. Near its end, the DNA agrees better with TRBJ2-7, so the J call may be wrong. Per the germline V gene, CDR1 is WNHNN and CDR2 is SYGVQD (reference sequence). This CDR3 is 14 amino acids long.

J is TRBJ1-2 and V is TRBV6-6; no clear D. CDR3 length: 16 amino acids. The V end lost 4 bases, the J end lost 5 bases, and 20 bases lay between the germline ends. Germline CDR1 reads MNHNY; CDR2 reads SVGAGI (reference sequence). The CDR3 region has the DNA TGTGCCAGCAGTTCTCTGACGAGCTCCCGGGTGTATGGCTACACCTTC. As protein: CASSSLTSSRVYGYTF.

The rearrangement links TRBV7-9 to TRBJ2-3, with TRBD2 matching over 9 bases. This CDR3 region has 18 residues. Germline trimming cut 5 bases from V and 1 base from J; bases unmatched to any gene: 13. Germline CDR1 reads SEHNR; CDR2 reads FQNEAQ (reference sequence). This CDR3 reads CASSRGIGGGDGTDTQYF. The CDR3 DNA sequence: TGTGCCAGCAGCCGGGGGATTGGCGGGGGGGATGGCACAGATACGCAGTATTTT.

The chain joins TRBV7-2 to TRBJ2-5, with TRBD2 identical over 10 bases. Losses at the gene ends were 3 bases for V and 2 bases for J; bases not matched to a gene: 6. Germline V gene lookup returns CDR1 SGHTA and CDR2 FQGNSA. CDR3 length: 16 residues. In DNA, the CDR3 is TGTGCCAGCAGCTTTAGTAGTAGCGGGAGGCAAGAGACCCAGTACTTC. It encodes CASSFSSSGRQETQYF.

The chain has TRBV2 and TRBJ1-2; 9 bases agree with TRBD1. The V gene end was trimmed by 4 bases and the J gene end by 8 bases; junction bases not matched to a gene: 8. This CDR3 is built from 14 residues. CDR1 and CDR2 (germline): SNHLY, FYNNEI. The CDR3 spells CASSVDLQGAGYTF. In DNA form, the CDR3 reads TGTGCCAGCAGTGTAGATCTACAGGGGGCGGGCTACACCTTC.

The genes are TRBV6-5 and TRBJ1-1, with D uncertain. V lost 10 bases, J lost 4 bases, and 16 bases lay in between. The CDR3 length is 13 residues. Germline-derived CDR1 and CDR2 are MNHEY and SVGAGI. CDR3 protein: CAIRRREGTEAFF. In DNA, the CDR3 is TGTGCCATCAGGAGACGTGAGGGCACTGAAGCTTTCTTT.

This clone was found a few times. V gene TRBV7-2 combines with J gene TRBJ1-4, with 7 nucleotides matching TRBD1. The CDR3 length is 16 residues. The ends lost 3 bases at V and 0 bases at J; junction bases unmatched: 4. Germline CDR1 SGHTA, CDR2 FQGNSA. The CDR3 reads CASSLGQTSTNEKLFF. The CDR3 nucleotides read TGTGCCAGCAGCTTGGGACAGACCTCAACTAATGAAAAACTGTTTTTT.

V and J are TRBV6-5 and TRBJ1-1; D uncertain. Germline CDR1 is MNHEY and CDR2 is SVGAGI. The CDR3 has 14 residues. The germline V and J ends were trimmed by 5 bases and 0 bases, with 10 bases remaining between them. CDR3 in DNA: TGTGCCAGCAGTCGGGAGACAATGAACACTGAAGCTTTCTTT. Amino acids: CASSRETMNTEAFF.

CDR3 protein: CATSLNRRGQYF. The CDR3 DNA sequence: TGTGCCACCAGCCTGAACCGGCGGGGGCAGTATTTT. The rearrangement joins TRBV15 to TRBJ2-3; D may be TRBD2 (6 bases). CDR1 and CDR2 (germline): LNHNV, YYDKDF (reference sequence). V lost 5 bases and J lost 11, with 14 bases in between. The CDR3 is 12 residues long.

As to this clone: An end of the junction differs from the germline gene, which may be a read error. The chain links TRBV6-5 to TRBJ1-3; TRBD1 matches 8 bases. The CDR3 loop spans 14 amino acids. Looked up from germline, CDR1 is MNHEY and CDR2 is SVGAGI. CDR3: CASATQGAGNTIYF. For the CDR3, the DNA is TGTGCCAGCGCGACGCAGGGGGCTGGTAACACCATATATTTT.

The genes are TRBV5-4 and TRBJ1-2; D ambiguous. CDR3 size: 12 residues. CDR1 SGHNT and CDR2 YYREEE come from the germline V gene (reference sequence). Trimming took off 1 base at V and 8 bases at J, with 9 bases between the two ends. CDR3 bases: TGTGCCAGCAGCTTGCCCAGGAAGGGCTACACCTTC. Translation gives CASSLPRKGYTF.

The CDR3: CASSDPGTGRREAFF. CDR3 coding DNA: TGTGCCAGCAGCGATCCCGGGACAGGGAGACGAGAAGCTTTCTTT. The chain combines TRBV7-9 with TRBJ1-1, with TRBD1 matching 9 bases. The CDR3 is made up of 15 amino acids. Germline V gives CDR1 SEHNR, CDR2 FQNEAQ (reference sequence). Unmatched junction bases numbered 12, after V lost 5 bases and J lost 8 bases.

This clone occurred a few times. V gene TRBV6-6 combines with J gene TRBJ2-2; D uncertain. Trimming stripped 5 bases from V and 7 bases from J, with 8 bases between. The CDR3 consists of 12 residues. Germline V gene data show CDR1 as MNHNY and CDR2 as SVGAGI (reference sequence). The CDR3 DNA sequence: TGTGCCAGCAGTACCTTCGGCGGGGAGCTGTTTTTT. Amino acids: CASSTFGGELFF.

This chain connects TRBV9 to TRBJ2-7; perhaps TRBD2 as D (5 bases). Germline V gene lookup returns CDR1 SGDLS and CDR2 YYNGEE. This CDR3 comprises 13 residues. V lost 4 bases to trimming and J lost 7 bases, with 15 bases between them. CDR3 bases: TGTGCCAGCAGCCCAGTCGGAGGAGGTGAGCAGTACTTC. Translation gives CASSPVGGGEQYF.

This chain joins TRBV7-9 and TRBJ2-5, with D perhaps TRBD2 (6 bases). The germline V gene encodes CDR1 SEHNR and CDR2 FQNEAQ (reference sequence). The CDR3 consists of 13 residues. Trimming left V 5 bases short and J 5 bases short, with 12 bases between. CDR3 region: CASSPTSWETQYF. The CDR3 DNA sequence: TGTGCCAGCAGCCCAACTAGCTGGGAGACCCAGTACTTC.

The J gene is TRBJ2-7, the V gene TRBV5-6; 10 bases align to TRBD1. CDR1 is SGHDT, CDR2 YYEEEE, per germline. The V and J ends lost 4 bases and 3 bases, in that order; junction bases with no gene match: 4. The CDR3 extends over 14 amino acids. In nucleotides, the CDR3 is TGTGCCAGCAGCATGCGGACAGGGGGCTACGAGCAGTACTTC. This translates into CASSMRTGGYEQYF. The complete variable domain, with remaining parts taken from reference TRBV5-6 and TRBJ2-7, reads DAGVTQSPTHLIKTRGQQVTLRCSPKSGHDTVSWYQQALGQGPQFIFQYYEEEERQRGNFPDRFSGHQFPNYSSELNVNALLLGDSALYLCASSMRTGGYEQYFGPGTRLTVT.

The V and J genes are TRBV2 and TRBJ1-1, with 7 bases that match TRBD1. The CDR3 is 13 amino acids. Germline assignment: CDR1 SNHLY and CDR2 FYNNEI. Unmatched junction bases numbered 4, after V lost 9 bases and J lost 0 bases. Here the CDR3 reads CASHRGLNTEAFF. CDR3 bases: TGTGCCAGTCACAGGGGATTGAACACTGAAGCTTTCTTT.

The genes are TRBV4-1 and TRBJ1-3; D gene unclear. This CDR3 has 16 residues. V shed 3 bases and J shed 1 base, with 13 bases lying between them. Germline V gives CDR1 MGHRA, CDR2 YSYEKL. The CDR3 loop reads CASSQQRAGSGNTIYF. In nucleotides, the CDR3 is TGCGCCAGCAGCCAGCAAAGGGCGGGATCTGGAAACACCATATATTTT.

Only one count was recorded for this clone. The chain's CDR3 is CASSPGYNEQFF. In DNA form, the CDR3 reads TGTGCCAGCAGCCCGGGTTACAATGAGCAGTTCTTC. The rearrangement uses TRBV9 and TRBJ2-1; no clear D gene. Germline V gives CDR1 SGDLS, CDR2 YYNGEE. This CDR3 comprises 12 residues. V dropped 4 bases and J dropped 4 bases, with 6 bases sitting between them.